This record concerns one T cell receptor (beta chain) sequence. Its antigen remains unknown. The data originate from a study of cytomegalovirus exposure and HLA in healthy donors. For the study at large: The roughly 100 million unique TCR beta sequences, from about 179 million T cells, were found by an earlier analysis.

Both 60 Vbeta primers and 13 Jbeta primers went into the PCR. Generated by immunoSEQ multiplex PCR, the TCRdb table keeps only in-frame clones and is missing some. This sample has 170,000 or so clones, with less than 85% found just once. Donors likely had unrecorded immune exposures despite being nominally healthy when sampled. General study findings and limits: The investigators catalogued 150 or so TCR beta chains as cytomegalovirus-associated. Reportedly, diagnosis of cytomegalovirus status by the classifier showed high specificity and sensitivity.

The sequencing sample was made of PBMCs. This receptor was obtained from a boy aged 5 to 17 in good health and CMV-seronegative.

DNA for the CDR3: TGTGCCAGCAGTCGGACAGGGGGTAGGGCTTTCTTT. It yields the protein CASSRTGGRAFF. The rearrangement joins TRBV6-5 to TRBJ1-1, with 10 bases lining up with TRBD1. Germline trimming cut 5 bases from V and 11 bases from J; bases unmatched to any gene: 5. The CDR3 contains 12 residues. Germline V gene sequence: CDR1 MNHEY, CDR2 SVGAGI.